This TCR beta chain was documented in a study of ipilimumab plus nivolumab after autologous stem cell transplantation. Whole-study context: The DLBCL group included primary refractory and relapsed cases.

This CDR3 has 14 residues. V lost 5 bases to trimming and J lost 5 bases, with 15 bases between them. Germline assignment: CDR1 ENHRY and CDR2 SYGVKD. Repertoires were generated with immunoSEQ multiplex PCR, while TCRdb's copy carries only in-frame clones and drops some. The profile shows roughly 20,000 clones, 70% to 85% of them singletons. The sequencing here drew on PBMCs, taken in a trial of ipilimumab plus nivolumab as post-transplant consolidation. The receptor was derived from a male donor with diffuse large B-cell lymphoma. The rearrangement links TRBV10-3 to TRBJ1-2, with a weak D call TRBD1 (5 bases). CDR3 coding DNA: TGTGCCATCAGTTCCCCGGACACTCTTTATGGCTACACCTTC. Translation: CAISSPDTLYGYTF.